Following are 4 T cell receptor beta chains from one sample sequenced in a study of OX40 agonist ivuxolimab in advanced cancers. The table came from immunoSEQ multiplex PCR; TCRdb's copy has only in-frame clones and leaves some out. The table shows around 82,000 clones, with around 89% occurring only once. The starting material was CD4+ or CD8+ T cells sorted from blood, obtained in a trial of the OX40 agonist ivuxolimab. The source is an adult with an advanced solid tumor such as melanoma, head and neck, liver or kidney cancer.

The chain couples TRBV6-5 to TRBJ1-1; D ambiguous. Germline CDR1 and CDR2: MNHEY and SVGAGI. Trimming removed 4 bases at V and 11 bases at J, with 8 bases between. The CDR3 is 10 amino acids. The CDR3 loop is CASSSGGAFF. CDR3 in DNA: TGTGCCAGCAGTTCGGGAGGGGCTTTCTTT.

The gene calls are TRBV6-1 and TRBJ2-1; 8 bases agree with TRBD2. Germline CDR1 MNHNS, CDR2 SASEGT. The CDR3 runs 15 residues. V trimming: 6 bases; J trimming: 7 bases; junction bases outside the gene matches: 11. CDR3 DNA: TGTGCCAGCAGCCCCGGGGGGGCCCTTTGGAATGAGCAGTTCTTC. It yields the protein CASSPGGALWNEQFF.

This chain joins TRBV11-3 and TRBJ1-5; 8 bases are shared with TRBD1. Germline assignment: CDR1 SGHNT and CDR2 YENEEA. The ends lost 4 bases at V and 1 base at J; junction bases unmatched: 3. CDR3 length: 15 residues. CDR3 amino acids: CASSSGQASNQPQHF. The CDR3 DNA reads TGTGCCAGCAGCTCGGGACAGGCGAGCAATCAGCCCCAGCATTTT. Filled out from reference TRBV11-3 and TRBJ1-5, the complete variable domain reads EAGVVQSPRYKIIEKKQPVAFWCNPISGHNTLYWYLQNLGQGPELLIRYENEEAVDDSQLPKDRFSAERLKGVDSTLKIQPAELGDSAVYLCASSSGQASNQPQHFGDGTRLSIL.

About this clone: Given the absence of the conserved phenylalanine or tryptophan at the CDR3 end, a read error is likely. The CDR3 DNA reads TGTGCCAGCAGCTTGGACAGGGGATATGATAATTCACCCCTCCACCTT. Translated, it gives CASSLDRGYDNSPLHL. The chain links TRBV5-6 to TRBJ1-6; 7 bases fit TRBD1. The CDR3 is made up of 16 amino acids. The V gene's germline CDR1 is SGHDT and CDR2 YYEEEE. J lost 5 bases, V lost 0 bases, and 5 bases had no gene match.